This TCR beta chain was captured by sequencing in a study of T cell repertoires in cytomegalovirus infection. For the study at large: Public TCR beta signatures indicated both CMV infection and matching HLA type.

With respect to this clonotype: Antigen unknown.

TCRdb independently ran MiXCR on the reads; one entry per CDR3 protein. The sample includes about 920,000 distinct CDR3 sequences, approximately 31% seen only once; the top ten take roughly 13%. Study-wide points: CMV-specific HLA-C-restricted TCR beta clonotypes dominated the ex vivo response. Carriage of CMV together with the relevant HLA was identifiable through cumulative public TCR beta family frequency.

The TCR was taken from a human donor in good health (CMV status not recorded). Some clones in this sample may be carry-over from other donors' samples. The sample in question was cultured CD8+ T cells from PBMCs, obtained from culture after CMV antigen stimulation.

The CDR3 DNA sequence: TGTGCCAGCAGTGGCCTGGGGACTAGCGGGAACACCGGGGAGCTGTTTTTT. Protein sequence: CASSGLGTSGNTGELFF. This chain links TRBV6-1 with TRBJ2-2; 11 bases map to TRBD2. This CDR3 is built from 17 residues. CDR1 and CDR2 (germline): MNHNS, SASEGT. With V trimmed by 4 bases and J by 1 base, 5 bases remained unmatched.